A single sample is the source of the 5 T cell receptor beta chains below, sequenced in a study of blood T cells in healthy people across ages. A J-beta primer mix and a sample-barcoded 5' primer were used in a second PCR of roughly 6 to 11 cycles. TCRdb passed the 5' RACE reads through MiXCR, listing each CDR3 protein once. This sample has some 1.6 million distinct CDR3 sequences, with roughly 32% found just once. The sample comprised blood. The receptor source for this set is a woman aged 25 to 39 in good health.

This clonotype was recorded once. The V and J genes are TRBV20-1 and TRBJ2-5, with 11 bases lining up with TRBD1. Per the germline V gene, CDR1 is DFQATT and CDR2 is SNEGSKA (reference sequence). The CDR3 extends over 20 amino acids. V shed 7 bases, J shed 5 bases, and the junction held 27 bases outside the gene matches. CDR3 in DNA: TGCAGTGGGGGGGGATGGACAGGGGGCGATGCGGGGACCCTCAGGGAGACCCAGTACTTC. Amino acids: CSGGGWTGGDAGTLRETQYF.

This chain joins TRBV29-1 and TRBJ1-2; 10 bases are shared with TRBD1. J was trimmed by 6 bases and V by 6 bases; bases with no gene match: 7. Germline lookup yields CDR1 SQVTM and CDR2 ANQGSEA. This CDR3 has 13 amino acids. The CDR3 nucleotides read TGCAGCGTGGTGGGACAGGGGTTTCATGGCTACACCTTC. This codes for CSVVGQGFHGYTF.

The chain recombines TRBV7-9 with TRBJ2-7; 8 bases map to TRBD2. The CDR3 runs 14 residues. With V trimmed by 4 bases and J by 4 bases, 6 bases remained unmatched. The germline gives CDR1 SEHNR, CDR2 FQNEAQ (reference sequence). The CDR3 bases are TGTGCCAGCAGCTCGGGAGGGAATGGATACGAGCAGTACTTC. It encodes CASSSGGNGYEQYF.

The chain couples TRBV27 to TRBJ2-1; D is uncertain. Trimming took off 2 bases at V and 4 bases at J, with 12 bases between the two ends. CDR3 length: 15 amino acids. CDR1 is MNHEY and CDR2 is SMNVEV in the germline V gene (reference sequence). This CDR3 reads CASSLVHSRYNEQFF. CDR3 DNA: TGTGCCAGCAGTTTAGTTCACAGTCGATACAATGAGCAGTTCTTC.

This clonotype was counted a few times. The V call is TRBV7-9, the J call TRBJ2-1; 12 positions match TRBD2. This CDR3 has 18 amino acids. The V segment lost 1 base and the J segment 3 bases; nucleotides outside the gene matches: 7. Germline-derived CDR1 and CDR2 are SEHNR and FQNEAQ (reference sequence). The CDR3 DNA sequence: TGTGCCAGCAGCTTAGTTGGAAGGACTAGCGGGGTCTACAATGAGCAGTTCTTC. This codes for CASSLVGRTSGVYNEQFF.